This T cell receptor (beta chain) was sequenced for a study of tumor and adjacent non-tumor tissue in lung cancer. TCRbeta libraries were built with three rounds of nested PCR, modified from ARM-PCR. TCRdb analysed the multiplex PCR reads with MiXCR anew, one entry per CDR3 protein. This repertoire shows 65,000 to 95,000 distinct CDR3 sequences, under 70% found once; its top ten account for 10% to 15%. This CDR3 comprises 15 residues. In germline, CDR1 is MNHEY, CDR2 SVGEGT. The template was RNA from unsorted bulk tissue. With respect to this clonotype: The junction differs from germline at one of its ends, possibly a read error.

Sequencing used lung tumor tissue. The rearrangement links TRBV6-2 or TRBV6-3 to TRBJ2-1, with 10 bases lining up with TRBD2. The origin of this receptor is a woman in her seventies with non-small cell lung cancer. The CDR3 loop is CVSSPLAGPINEQFF. In nucleotides, the CDR3 is TGTGTCAGCAGCCCACTAGCGGGACCTATCAATGAGCAGTTCTTC.